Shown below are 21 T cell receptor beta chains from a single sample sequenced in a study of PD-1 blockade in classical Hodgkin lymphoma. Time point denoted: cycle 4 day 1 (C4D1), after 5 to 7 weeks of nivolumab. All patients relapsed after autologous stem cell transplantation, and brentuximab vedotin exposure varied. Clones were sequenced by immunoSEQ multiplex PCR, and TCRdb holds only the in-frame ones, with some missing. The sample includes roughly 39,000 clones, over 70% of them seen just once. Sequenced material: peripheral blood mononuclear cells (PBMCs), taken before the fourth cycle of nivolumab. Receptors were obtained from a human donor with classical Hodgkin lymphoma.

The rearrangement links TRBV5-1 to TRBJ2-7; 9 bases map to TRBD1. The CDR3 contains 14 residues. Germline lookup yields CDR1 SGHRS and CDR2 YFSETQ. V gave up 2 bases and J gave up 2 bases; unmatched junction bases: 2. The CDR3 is CASSFRDRAYEQYF. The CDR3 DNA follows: TGCGCCAGCAGCTTCCGGGACAGGGCCTACGAGCAGTACTTC. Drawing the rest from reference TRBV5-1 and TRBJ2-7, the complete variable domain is KAGVTQTPRYLIKTRGQQVTLSCSPISGHRSVSWYQQTPGQGLQFLFEYFSETQRNKGNFPGRFSGRQFSNSRSEMNVSTLELGDSALYLCASSFRDRAYEQYFGPGTRLTVT.

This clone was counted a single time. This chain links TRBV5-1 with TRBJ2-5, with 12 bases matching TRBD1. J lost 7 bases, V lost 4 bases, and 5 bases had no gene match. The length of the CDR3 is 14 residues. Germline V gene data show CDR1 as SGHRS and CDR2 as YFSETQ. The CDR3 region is CASSPGQGARTQYF. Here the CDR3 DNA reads TGCGCCAGCAGCCCGGGACAGGGGGCCCGGACCCAGTACTTC.

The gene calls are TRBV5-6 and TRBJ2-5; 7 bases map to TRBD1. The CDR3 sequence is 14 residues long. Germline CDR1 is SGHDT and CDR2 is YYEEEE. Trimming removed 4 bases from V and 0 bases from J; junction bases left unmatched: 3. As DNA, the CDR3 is TGTGCCAGCAGCCAGACAGGGTACCAAGAGACCCAGTACTTC. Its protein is CASSQTGYQETQYF. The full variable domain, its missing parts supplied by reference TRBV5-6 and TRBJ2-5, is DAGVTQSPTHLIKTRGQQVTLRCSPKSGHDTVSWYQQALGQGPQFIFQYYEEEERQRGNFPDRFSGHQFPNYSSELNVNALLLGDSALYLCASSQTGYQETQYFGPGTRLLVL.

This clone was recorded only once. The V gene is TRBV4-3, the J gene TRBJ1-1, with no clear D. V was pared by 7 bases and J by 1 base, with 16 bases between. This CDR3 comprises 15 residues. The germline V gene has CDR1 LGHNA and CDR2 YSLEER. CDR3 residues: CASKMAPHGNTEAFF. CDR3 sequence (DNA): TGCGCCAGCAAAATGGCGCCACATGGGAACACTGAAGCTTTCTTT.

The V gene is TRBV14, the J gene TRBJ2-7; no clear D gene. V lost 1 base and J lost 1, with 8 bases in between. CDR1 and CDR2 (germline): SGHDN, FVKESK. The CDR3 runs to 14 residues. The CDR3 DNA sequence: TGTGCCAGCAGCCAAGTAGGCGCTTCCTACGAGCAGTACTTC. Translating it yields CASSQVGASYEQYF.

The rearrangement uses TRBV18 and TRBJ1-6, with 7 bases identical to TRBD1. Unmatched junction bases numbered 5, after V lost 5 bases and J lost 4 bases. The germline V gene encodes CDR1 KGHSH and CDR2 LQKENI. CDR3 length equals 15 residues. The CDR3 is CASSIRDRYNSPLHF. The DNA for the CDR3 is TGTGCCAGCTCAATCCGGGACAGATATAATTCACCCCTCCACTTT.

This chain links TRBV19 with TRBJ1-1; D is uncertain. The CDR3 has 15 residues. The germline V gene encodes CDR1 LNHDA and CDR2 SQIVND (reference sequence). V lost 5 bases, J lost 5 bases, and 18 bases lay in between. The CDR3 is CASSVGRAVETEAFF. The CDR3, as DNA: TGTGCCAGTAGTGTTGGACGGGCCGTGGAGACTGAAGCTTTCTTT.

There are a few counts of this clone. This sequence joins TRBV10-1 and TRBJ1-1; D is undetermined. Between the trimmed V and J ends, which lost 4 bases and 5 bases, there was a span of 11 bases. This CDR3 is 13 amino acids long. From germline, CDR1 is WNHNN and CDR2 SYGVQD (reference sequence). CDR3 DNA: TGCGCCAGCAGTGGGTTAGGTCGGACTGAAGCTTTCTTT. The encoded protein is CASSGLGRTEAFF.

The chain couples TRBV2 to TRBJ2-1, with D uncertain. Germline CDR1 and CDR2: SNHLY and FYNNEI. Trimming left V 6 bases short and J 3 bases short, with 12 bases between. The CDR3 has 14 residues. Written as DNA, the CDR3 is TGTGCCAGCAGGGCGACGGAAAACTACAATGAGCAGTTCTTC. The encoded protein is CASRATENYNEQFF. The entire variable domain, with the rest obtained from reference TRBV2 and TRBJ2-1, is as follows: EPEVTQTPSHQVTQMGQEVILRCVPISNHLYFYWYRQILGQKVEFLVSFYNNEISEKSEIFDDQFSVERPDGSNFTLKIRSTKLEDSAMYFCASRATENYNEQFFGPGTRLTVL.

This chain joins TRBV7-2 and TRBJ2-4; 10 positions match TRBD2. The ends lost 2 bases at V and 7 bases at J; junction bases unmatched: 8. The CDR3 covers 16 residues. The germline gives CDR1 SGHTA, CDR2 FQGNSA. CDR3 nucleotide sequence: TGTGCCAGCAGCTTAAGAAGCGGGGGGGCCCTGAACATTCAGTACTTC. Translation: CASSLRSGGALNIQYF.

CDR3 in DNA: TGTGCCAGCAGCCCGACAGGGGCGAACACTGAAGCTTTCTTT. It translates to CASSPTGANTEAFF. The chain links TRBV7-9 to TRBJ1-1; 8 nucleotides match TRBD1. The CDR3 loop spans 14 amino acids. V lost 5 bases to trimming and J lost 1 base; unmatched junction nucleotides: 3. Per the germline V gene, CDR1 is SEHNR and CDR2 is FQNEAQ (reference sequence).

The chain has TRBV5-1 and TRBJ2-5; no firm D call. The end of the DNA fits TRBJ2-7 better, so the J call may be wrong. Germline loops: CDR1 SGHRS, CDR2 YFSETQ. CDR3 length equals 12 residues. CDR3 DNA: TGCGCCAGCAGCACGGGCTCCTACGAGCAGTACTTC. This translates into CASSTGSYEQYF.

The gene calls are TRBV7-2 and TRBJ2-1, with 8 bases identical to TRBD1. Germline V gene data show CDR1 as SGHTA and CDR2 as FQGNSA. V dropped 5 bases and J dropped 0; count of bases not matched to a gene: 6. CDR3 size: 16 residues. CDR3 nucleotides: TGTGCCAGCAGCCCTAGGACAGGGAGCTCCTACAATGAGCAGTTCTTC. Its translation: CASSPRTGSSYNEQFF. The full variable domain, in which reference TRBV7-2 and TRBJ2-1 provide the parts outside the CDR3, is GAGVSQSPSNKVTEKGKDVELRCDPISGHTALYWYRQSLGQGLEFLIYFQGNSAPDKSGLPSDRFSAERTGGSVSTLTIQRTQQEDSAVYLCASSPRTGSSYNEQFFGPGTRLTVL.

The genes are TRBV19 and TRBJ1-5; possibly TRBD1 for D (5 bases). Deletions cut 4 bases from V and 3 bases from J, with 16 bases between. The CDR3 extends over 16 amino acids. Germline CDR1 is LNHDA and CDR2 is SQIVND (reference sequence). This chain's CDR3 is CASSTQARANNQPQHF. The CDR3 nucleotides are TGTGCCAGTAGTACCCAGGCCAGGGCAAACAATCAGCCCCAGCATTTT.

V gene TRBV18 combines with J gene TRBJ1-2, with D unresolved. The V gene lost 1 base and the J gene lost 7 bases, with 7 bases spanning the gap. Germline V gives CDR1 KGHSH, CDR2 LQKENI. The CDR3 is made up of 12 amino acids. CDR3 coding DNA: TGTGCCAGCTCACCACTTTTGGGTGGCTACACCTTC. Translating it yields CASSPLLGGYTF. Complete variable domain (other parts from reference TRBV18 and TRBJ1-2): NAGVMQNPRHLVRRRGQEARLRCSPMKGHSHVYWYRQLPEEGLKFMVYLQKENIIDESGMPKERFSAEFPKEGPSILRIQQVVRGDSAAYFCASSPLLGGYTFGSGTRLTVV.

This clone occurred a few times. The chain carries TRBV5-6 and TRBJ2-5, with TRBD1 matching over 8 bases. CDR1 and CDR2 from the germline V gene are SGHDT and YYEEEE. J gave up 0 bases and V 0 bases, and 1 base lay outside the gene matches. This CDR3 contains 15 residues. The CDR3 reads CASSLGTGYQETQYF. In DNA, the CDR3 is TGTGCCAGCAGCTTGGGGACAGGGTACCAAGAGACCCAGTACTTC.

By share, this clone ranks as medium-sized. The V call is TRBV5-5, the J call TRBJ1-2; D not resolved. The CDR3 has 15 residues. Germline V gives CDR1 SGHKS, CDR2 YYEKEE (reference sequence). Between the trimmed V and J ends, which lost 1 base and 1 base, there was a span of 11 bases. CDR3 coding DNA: TGTGCCAGCAGCTTGTTAGGGTCGCTTAACTATGGCTACACCTTC. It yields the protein CASSLLGSLNYGYTF.

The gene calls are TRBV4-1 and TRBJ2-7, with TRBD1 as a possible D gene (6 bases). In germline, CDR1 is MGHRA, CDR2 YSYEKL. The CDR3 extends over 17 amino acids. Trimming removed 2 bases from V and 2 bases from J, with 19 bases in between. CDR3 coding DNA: TGCGCCAGCAGCCAAATGGTAGGGGGATACCGGACCTACGAGCAGTACTTC. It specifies CASSQMVGGYRTYEQYF.

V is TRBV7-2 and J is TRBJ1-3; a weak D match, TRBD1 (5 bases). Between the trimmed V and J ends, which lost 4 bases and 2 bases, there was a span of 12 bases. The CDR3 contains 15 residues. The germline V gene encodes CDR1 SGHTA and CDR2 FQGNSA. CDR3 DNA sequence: TGTGCCAGCAGCTATCAGGGTTTTACTGGAAACACCATATATTTT. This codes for CASSYQGFTGNTIYF.

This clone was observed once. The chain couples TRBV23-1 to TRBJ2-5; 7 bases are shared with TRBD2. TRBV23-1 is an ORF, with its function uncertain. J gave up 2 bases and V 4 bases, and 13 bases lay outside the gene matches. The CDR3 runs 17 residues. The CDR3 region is CASSLAPTSVAQETQYF. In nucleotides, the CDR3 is TGCGCCAGCAGTCTCGCACCCACTAGCGTAGCACAAGAGACCCAGTACTTC.

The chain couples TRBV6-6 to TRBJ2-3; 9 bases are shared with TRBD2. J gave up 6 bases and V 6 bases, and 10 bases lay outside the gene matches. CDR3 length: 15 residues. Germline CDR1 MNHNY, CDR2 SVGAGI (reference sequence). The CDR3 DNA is TGTGCCAGCAGCCTGCGTAGCGGGGGCTCCGATACGCAGTATTTT. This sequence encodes CASSLRSGGSDTQYF.